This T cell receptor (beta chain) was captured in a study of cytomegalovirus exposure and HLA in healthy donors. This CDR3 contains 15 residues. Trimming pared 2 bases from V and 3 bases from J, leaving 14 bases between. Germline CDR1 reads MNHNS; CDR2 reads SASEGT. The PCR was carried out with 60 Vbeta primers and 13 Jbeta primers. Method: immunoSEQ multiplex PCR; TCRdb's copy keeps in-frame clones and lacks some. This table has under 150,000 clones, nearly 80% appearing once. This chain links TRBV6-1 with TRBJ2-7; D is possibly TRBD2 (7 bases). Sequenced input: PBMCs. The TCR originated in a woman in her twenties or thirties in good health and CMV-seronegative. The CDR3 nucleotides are TGTGCCAGCAGTGAATTCGCGGGGGACAACTACGAGCAGTACTTC. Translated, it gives CASSEFAGDNYEQYF.